Below, 25 T cell receptor beta chains from the same sample are listed, as sequenced in a study of blood T cell repertoires in COVID-19. Method: immunoSEQ multiplex PCR; TCRdb's copy keeps in-frame clones and lacks some. The sample carries approximately 140,000 clones, roughly 87% recorded once. Source material: PBMCs or T cells enriched from blood (not recorded which). The receptors come from a woman aged 40 to 50 who had been exposed to COVID-19.

The CDR3 region has the DNA TGTGCCAGTAGTATAGATGGGCTAGCAGTTCGTAAAAGCTCCTACAATGAGCAGTTCTTC. It codes for CASSIDGLAVRKSSYNEQFF. The J gene is TRBJ2-1, the V gene TRBV19; D possibly corresponds to TRBD2 (5 bases). V shed 0 bases and J shed 0 bases, with 21 bases lying between them. The germline gives CDR1 LNHDA, CDR2 SQIVND (reference sequence). CDR3 size: 20 residues.

V and J are TRBV7-2 and TRBJ2-6, with D possibly being TRBD1 (6 bases). Germline V gene data show CDR1 as SGHTA and CDR2 as FQGNSA. This CDR3 is 13 amino acids long. V lost 10 bases, J lost 4 bases, and 11 bases lay in between. The CDR3 protein is CATRGPGANVLTF. The DNA of the CDR3 is TGTGCCACCAGGGGCCCCGGGGCCAACGTCCTGACTTTC.

The chain employs TRBV5-6 and TRBJ2-7; 10 bases are a match to TRBD1. This CDR3 has 14 amino acids. The V gene's germline CDR1 is SGHDT and CDR2 YYEEEE. The J segment lost 9 bases and the V segment lost 4 bases, leaving 10 bases of the junction unmatched. The CDR3 sequence is CASSRRTGGQVQYF. CDR3 coding DNA: TGTGCCAGCAGCCGAAGGACAGGGGGACAGGTGCAGTACTTC.

The chain employs TRBV3-1 (or the pseudogene TRBV3-2) and TRBJ1-2; D gene unclear. Between the trimmed V and J ends, which lost 0 bases and 5 bases, there was a span of 19 bases. The V gene's germline CDR1 is LGHDT and CDR2 YNNKEL (reference sequence). This CDR3 contains 17 residues. The CDR3 bases are TGTGCCAGCAGCCAAGAATGGGGAGCAGGCCAGAGGTATGGCTACACCTTC. Amino acids: CASSQEWGAGQRYGYTF.

J is TRBJ1-1 and V is TRBV11-2; TRBD1 agrees at 9 bases. The CDR3 is 11 residues long. The V gene's germline CDR1 is SGHAT and CDR2 FQNNGV. V shed 4 bases, J shed 11 bases, and the junction held 2 bases outside the gene matches. The chain's CDR3 is CASSSTGGAFF. The CDR3 DNA reads TGTGCCAGCAGCTCTACAGGGGGCGCTTTCTTT.

This clone was seen a handful of times. The chain couples TRBV10-2 to TRBJ2-2; tentatively, D is TRBD2 (7 bases). The CDR3 runs 14 residues. The V gene lost 8 bases and the J gene lost 7 bases, with 17 bases spanning the gap. The V gene's germline CDR1 is WSHSY and CDR2 SAAADI. The CDR3 DNA reads TGCGCCAGCGATCCTACGGGGGGACACGGGGAGCTGTTTTTT. Amino acids: CASDPTGGHGELFF.

V gene TRBV2 combines with J gene TRBJ1-6; a possible D gene is TRBD1 (6 bases). There are 14 residues in the CDR3. Germline V gene lookup returns CDR1 SNHLY and CDR2 FYNNEI. V was cut by 3 bases and J by 10 bases, with 13 bases left in between. CDR3 coding DNA: TGTGCCAGCAGTGACGGTCAGGGGATCTCACCCCTCCACTTT. Translated, it gives CASSDGQGISPLHF. Combining the CDR3 with reference TRBV2 and TRBJ1-6 gives the whole variable domain EPEVTQTPSHQVTQMGQEVILRCVPISNHLYFYWYRQILGQKVEFLVSFYNNEISEKSEIFDDQFSVERPDGSNFTLKIRSTKLEDSAMYFCASSDGQGISPLHFGNGTRLTVT.

The chain is built from TRBV14 and TRBJ2-3; D is perhaps TRBD1 (5 bases). Trimming removed 1 base from V and 2 bases from J, with 10 bases in between. There are 15 residues in the CDR3. Germline V CDR1 and CDR2: SGHDN, FVKESK. Here the CDR3 reads CASSQARAPTDTQYF. CDR3 nucleotides: TGTGCCAGCAGCCAAGCCAGGGCCCCCACAGATACGCAGTATTTT.

This clone was detected only once. The rearrangement joins TRBV9 to TRBJ1-5; 9 nucleotides agree with TRBD1. Germline V lookup: CDR1 SGDLS, CDR2 YYNGEE. The J segment lost 6 bases and the V segment lost 3 bases, leaving 7 bases of the junction unmatched. CDR3 size: 15 residues. The CDR3 is CASSAGGQGIQPQHF. The CDR3 DNA is TGTGCCAGCAGCGCAGGGGGACAGGGTATTCAGCCCCAGCATTTT.

The chain links TRBV9 to TRBJ2-2; D remains unclear. This CDR3 has 15 amino acids. Germline V gives CDR1 SGDLS, CDR2 YYNGEE. The V gene lost 0 bases and the J gene lost 0 bases, with 6 bases spanning the gap. CDR3 DNA sequence: TGTGCCAGCAGCGTAGAAGAGACGAACACCGGGGAGCTGTTTTTT. Amino acid sequence: CASSVEETNTGELFF.

The rearrangement joins TRBV9 to TRBJ2-2; D is perhaps TRBD1 (5 bases). This CDR3 is built from 16 residues. Germline CDR1 SGDLS, CDR2 YYNGEE. Deletions cut 3 bases from V and 1 base from J, with 13 bases between. The chain's CDR3 is CASSEFGQGNTGELFF. CDR3 bases: TGTGCCAGCAGCGAATTCGGCCAGGGGAACACCGGGGAGCTGTTTTTT.

V is TRBV25-1 and J is TRBJ1-1; 7 bases are shared with TRBD1. Trimming removed 0 bases from V and 4 bases from J; junction bases left unmatched: 8. CDR3 size: 16 residues. Germline loops: CDR1 MGHDK, CDR2 SYGVNS. The CDR3, as DNA: TGTGCCAGCAGTGAATATCAAGGGGGCATGTTCACTGAAGCTTTCTTT. Protein product: CASSEYQGGMFTEAFF.

The V gene is TRBV7-8, the J gene TRBJ1-5; weak D call: TRBD1 (6 bases). Trimming left V 5 bases short and J 5 bases short, with 13 bases between. This CDR3 region has 14 residues. The germline V gene has CDR1 SGHVS and CDR2 FQNEAQ. This CDR3 is CASSHYREHQPQHF. The CDR3 DNA is TGTGCCAGCAGCCATTACAGGGAACATCAGCCCCAGCATTTT.

The rearrangement links TRBV3-1 (or the pseudogene TRBV3-2) to TRBJ1-2, with D perhaps TRBD1 (6 bases). CDR1 and CDR2 from the germline V gene are LGHDT and YNNKEL (reference sequence). V shed 3 bases and J shed 6 bases, with 11 bases lying between them. CDR3 length: 13 amino acids. The CDR3 sequence: CASSHVRDNGYTF. Written as DNA, the CDR3 is TGTGCCAGCAGCCACGTCAGGGACAATGGCTACACCTTC.

Ten or more counts support this clone. The chain has TRBV7-9 and TRBJ1-1, with D tentatively TRBD1 (6 bases). Germline values: CDR1 SEHNR, CDR2 FQNEAQ (reference sequence). V dropped 5 bases and J dropped 0 bases, with 16 bases sitting between them. The CDR3 loop spans 16 amino acids. The CDR3 DNA sequence: TGTGCCAGCAGCCCAAGGCGGGGGGCCCTGAACACTGAAGCTTTCTTT. It codes for CASSPRRGALNTEAFF.

This clone was counted only a few times. This rearrangement joins TRBV20-1 to TRBJ1-1, with D possibly being TRBD1 (5 bases). The V gene's germline CDR1 is DFQATT and CDR2 SNEGSKA (reference sequence). V was cut by 3 bases and J by 11 bases, with 13 bases left in between. The CDR3 spans 11 residues. For the CDR3, the DNA is TGCAGTGCTAGGGGGGGAAATCGCGCTTTCTTT. Amino acids: CSARGGNRAFF.

The chain recombines TRBV12-5 with TRBJ2-1; the D gene is possibly TRBD2 (6 bases). This CDR3 has 16 amino acids. The V end was cut by 3 bases, the J end by 6 bases, with 18 bases between. The germline V gene encodes CDR1 LGHNT and CDR2 FRNRAP. In nucleotides, the CDR3 is TGTGCTAGTGGTTTCTCCCTCGGGGGTTTGTCCAATGAGCAGTTCTTC. Amino acid sequence: CASGFSLGGLSNEQFF.

The chain employs TRBV11-2 and TRBJ1-5; 7 positions match TRBD1. CDR1 SGHAT and CDR2 FQNNGV come from the germline V gene. The ends lost 3 bases at V and 5 bases at J; junction bases unmatched: 4. The CDR3 loop spans 14 amino acids. In DNA, the CDR3 is TGTGCCAGCAGCTTGGCAGGGGGGTATCAGCCCCAGCATTTT. Translation gives CASSLAGGYQPQHF.

The chain employs TRBV5-6 and TRBJ1-5; D unclear. Trimming cost V 4 bases and J 0 bases, with 17 bases left between them. The germline gives CDR1 SGHDT, CDR2 YYEEEE. The CDR3 contains 17 residues. The CDR3 DNA sequence: TGTGCCAGCAGCCGTAGACAAGCCCCTTATAGCAATCAGCCCCAGCATTTT. This encodes CASSRRQAPYSNQPQHF.

This chain connects TRBV2 to TRBJ1-1; weak D call: TRBD1 (5 bases). CDR1 and CDR2 from the germline V gene are SNHLY and FYNNEI. The CDR3 has 13 amino acids. V was shortened by 10 bases and J by 0 bases, with 12 bases between the two germline ends. CDR3 region: CATKAGMNTEAFF. The CDR3 DNA is TGTGCCACCAAGGCAGGGATGAACACTGAAGCTTTCTTT.

V is TRBV10-2 and J is TRBJ2-1, with TRBD2 as a possible D gene (7 bases). The germline CDR1 and CDR2 sequences are WSHSY and SAAADI. The CDR3 totals 16 residues. Deletions cut 2 bases from V and 8 bases from J, with 19 bases between. CDR3 nucleotide sequence: TGCGCCAGCAGTGAGAAGGGGGGCGGGAGATATTATGAGCAGTTCTTC. Its translation: CASSEKGGGRYYEQFF.

The V call is TRBV28, the J call TRBJ1-5; D remains unclear. Germline CDR1 MDHEN, CDR2 SYDVKM. The CDR3 is 15 amino acids. The ends were cut back, 3 bases at V and 0 bases at J, with 9 bases in the middle. The CDR3 is CASSLLHNSNQPQHF. As DNA, the CDR3 is TGTGCCAGCAGTTTGTTACACAATAGCAATCAGCCCCAGCATTTT.

The chain is built from TRBV19 and TRBJ2-1; TRBD2 matches at 9 bases. Losses at the gene ends were 3 bases for V and 15 bases for J; bases not matched to a gene: 6. From germline, CDR1 is LNHDA and CDR2 SQIVND (reference sequence). CDR3 length: 12 amino acids. The CDR3 loop is CASSMRGGVLFF. The CDR3 DNA reads TGTGCCAGTAGTATGCGGGGGGGCGTTCTGTTCTTC.

This chain joins TRBV21-1 and TRBJ1-2. TRBV21-1 is an annotated pseudogene. The CDR3 has 14 amino acids. The CDR3 protein is CASSKREPNYGYTF. CDR3 nucleotide sequence: TGTGCCAGCAGCAAAAGAGAACCGAACTATGGCTACACCTTC.

This clone was picked up one time. The chain couples TRBV3-1 (or the pseudogene TRBV3-2) to TRBJ1-2; the D gene is possibly TRBD1 (6 bases). CDR1 is LGHDT, CDR2 YNNKEL, per germline (reference sequence). The CDR3 totals 15 residues. The V end was cut by 1 base, the J end by 4 bases, with 13 bases between. In nucleotides, the CDR3 is TGTGCCAGCAGCCAAGGGACAGAGCCCCTCTATGGCTACACCTTC. This translates into CASSQGTEPLYGYTF.